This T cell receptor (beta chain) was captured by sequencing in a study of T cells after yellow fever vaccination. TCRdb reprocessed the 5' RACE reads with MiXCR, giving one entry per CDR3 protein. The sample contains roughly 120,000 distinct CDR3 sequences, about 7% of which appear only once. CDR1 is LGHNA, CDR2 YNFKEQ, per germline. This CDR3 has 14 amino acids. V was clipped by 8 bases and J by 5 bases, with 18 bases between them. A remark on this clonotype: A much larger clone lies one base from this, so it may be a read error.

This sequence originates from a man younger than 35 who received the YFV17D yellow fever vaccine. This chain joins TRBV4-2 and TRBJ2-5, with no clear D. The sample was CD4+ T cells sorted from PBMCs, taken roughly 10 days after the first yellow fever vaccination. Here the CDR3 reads CASGSGPNRETQYF. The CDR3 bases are TGTGCCAGCGGTTCCGGCCCTAATCGGGAGACCCAGTACTTC.